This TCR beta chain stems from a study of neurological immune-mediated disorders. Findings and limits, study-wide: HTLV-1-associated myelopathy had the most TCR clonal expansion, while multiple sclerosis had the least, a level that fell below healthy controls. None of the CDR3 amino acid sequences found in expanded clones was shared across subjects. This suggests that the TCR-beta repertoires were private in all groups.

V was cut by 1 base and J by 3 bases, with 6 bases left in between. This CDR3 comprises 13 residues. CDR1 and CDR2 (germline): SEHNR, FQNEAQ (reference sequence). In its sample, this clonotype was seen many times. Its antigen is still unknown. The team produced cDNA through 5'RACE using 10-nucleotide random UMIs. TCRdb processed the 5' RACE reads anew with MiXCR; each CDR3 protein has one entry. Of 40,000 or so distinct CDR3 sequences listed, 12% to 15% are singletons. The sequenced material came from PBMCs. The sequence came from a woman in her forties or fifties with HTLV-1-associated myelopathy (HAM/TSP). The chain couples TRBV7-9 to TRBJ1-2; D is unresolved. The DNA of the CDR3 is TGTGCCAGCAGCTTAGAAAGCCACTATGGCTACACCTTC. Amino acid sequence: CASSLESHYGYTF.